These 17 T cell receptor beta chains came from one sample sequenced in a study of blood T cell dynamics during melanoma immunotherapy. Documented time point: pre-treatment baseline. Some clones are missing from TCRdb's copy, which holds only in-frame ones; the method was immunoSEQ multiplex PCR. The table includes 7,000 or so clones, over 60% detected once. The specimen comprised blood, sampled from a patient treated with checkpoint blockade. The receptors stem from a human donor with melanoma.

The chain carries TRBV14 and TRBJ1-2; no firm D call. This CDR3 spans 13 amino acids. V was clipped by 1 base and J by 2 bases, with 5 bases between them. Germline assignment: CDR1 SGHDN and CDR2 FVKESK. For the CDR3, the DNA is TGTGCCAGCAGCCAAGGGTACAACTATGGCTACACCTTC. It codes for CASSQGYNYGYTF.

This chain uses TRBV10-3 with TRBJ2-5, with D maybe TRBD2 (6 bases). CDR3 length equals 14 residues. V was pared by 0 bases and J by 6 bases, with 11 bases between. Germline V gene lookup returns CDR1 ENHRY and CDR2 SYGVKD. CDR3 sequence: CAISESTGAKTQYF. DNA for the CDR3: TGTGCCATCAGTGAGTCGACGGGAGCGAAGACCCAGTACTTC.

The chain uses TRBV10-3 and TRBJ2-7, with 9 nucleotides matching TRBD1. CDR1 is ENHRY and CDR2 is SYGVKD in the germline V gene. The CDR3 is 14 amino acids. The ends lost 6 bases at V and 4 bases at J; junction bases unmatched: 7. The CDR3, as DNA: TGTGCCATCAGCCCGGGACAGGGAACTTACGAGCAGTACTTC. Translated, it gives CAISPGQGTYEQYF.

The chain has TRBV15 and TRBJ1-6, with D possibly TRBD1 on 5 matching bases. CDR3 length: 14 amino acids. V lost 6 bases to trimming and J lost 4 bases, with 10 bases between them. Germline assignment: CDR1 LNHNV and CDR2 YYDKDF (reference sequence). In DNA form, the CDR3 reads TGTGCCACCAGGTTGGACACTTATAATTCACCCCTCCACTTT. This codes for CATRLDTYNSPLHF. The full variable domain, its missing parts supplied by reference TRBV15 and TRBJ1-6, is DAMVIQNPRYQVTQFGKPVTLSCSQTLNHNVMYWYQQKSSQAPKLLFHYYDKDFNNEADTPDNFQSRRPNTSFCFLDIRSPGLGDTAMYLCATRLDTYNSPLHFGNGTRLTVT.

The chain combines TRBV14 with TRBJ2-5; D is possibly TRBD2 (6 bases). This CDR3 region has 14 residues. CDR1 and CDR2 (germline): SGHDN, FVKESK. V lost 1 base and J lost 5, with 11 bases in between. The CDR3 reads CASSQVGGKETQYF. The CDR3, as DNA: TGTGCCAGCAGCCAAGTAGGAGGGAAGGAGACCCAGTACTTC.

The V and J genes are TRBV30 and TRBJ2-3; D is perhaps TRBD1 (6 bases). Trimming took 2 bases from V and 9 from J, leaving 12 bases between them. The CDR3 contains 12 residues. Germline CDR1 and CDR2: GTSNPN and SVGIG (reference sequence). The CDR3 is CAWSINRDTQYF. The CDR3 DNA reads as TGTGCCTGGAGTATAAACAGGGACACGCAGTATTTT.

This clone is large within its sample. The chain joins TRBV13 to TRBJ1-1; D remains ambiguous. CDR1 and CDR2 (germline): PRHDT, FYEKMQ (reference sequence). There are 13 residues in the CDR3. The CDR3 bases are TGTGCTAGCGGTGGGGAGGAGAACACTGAAGCTTTCTTT. Protein product: CASGGEENTEAFF.

The J gene is TRBJ1-6, the V gene TRBV25-1; maybe TRBD1 (5 bases). The CDR3 runs to 15 residues. Germline CDR1 reads MGHDK; CDR2 reads SYGVNS. V lost 7 bases to trimming and J lost 5 bases, with 15 bases between them. The CDR3 region has the DNA TGTGCCAGCAACTCTCAGGGATATCATAATTCACCCCTCCACTTT. It is translated as CASNSQGYHNSPLHF.

This chain links TRBV7-9 with TRBJ2-3; 10 bases are shared with TRBD2. CDR1 is SEHNR and CDR2 is FQNEAQ in the germline V gene (reference sequence). Unmatched junction bases numbered 11, after V lost 6 bases and J lost 5 bases. This CDR3 has 16 residues. Here the CDR3 DNA reads TGTGCCAGCAGTACAGGAGCGGGAGGGAGTGGAGATACGCAGTATTTT. The encoded protein is CASSTGAGGSGDTQYF.

V is TRBV5-4 and J is TRBJ2-1; D unclear. This CDR3 spans 17 amino acids. Trimming removed 0 bases at V and 2 bases at J, with 15 bases between. Germline V lookup: CDR1 SGHNT, CDR2 YYREEE (reference sequence). The CDR3 protein is CASSLEGGSRAYNEQFF. In nucleotides, the CDR3 is TGTGCCAGCAGCTTGGAAGGCGGTAGTAGAGCCTACAATGAGCAGTTCTTC.

This clone qualifies as large. The chain employs TRBV5-5 and TRBJ2-2; tentative D call: TRBD1 (7 bases). V lost 2 bases, J lost 3 bases, and 11 bases lay in between. Germline V gene lookup returns CDR1 SGHKS and CDR2 YYEKEE (reference sequence). CDR3 size: 15 residues. CDR3 DNA: TGTGCCAGCAGCTTCAGGGGGGCCGACACCGGGGAGCTGTTTTTT. Translating gives CASSFRGADTGELFF. Together with reference TRBV5-5 and TRBJ2-2, the CDR3 gives the full variable domain: DAGVTQSPTHLIKTRGQQVTLRCSPISGHKSVSWYQQVLGQGPQFIFQYYEKEERGRGNFPDRFSARQFPNYSSELNVNALLLGDSALYLCASSFRGADTGELFFGEGSRLTVL.

The rearrangement uses TRBV7-6 and TRBJ2-3; no clear D gene. Germline V CDR1 and CDR2: SGHVS, FNYEAQ. The V and J ends lost 1 base and 0 bases respectively, with 11 bases between them. The CDR3 is 16 residues long. The DNA for the CDR3 is TGTGCCAGCAGCTTAGTCAGTGGGCCTAGCACAGATACGCAGTATTTT. Amino acids: CASSLVSGPSTDTQYF.

The genes are TRBV9 and TRBJ2-3, with a weak D call TRBD2 (6 bases). V was shortened by 0 bases and J by 6 bases, with 23 bases between the two germline ends. The length of the CDR3 is 18 residues. Per the germline V gene, CDR1 is SGDLS and CDR2 is YYNGEE. CDR3 DNA sequence: TGTGCCAGCAGCGTAGTCGGACGACGGGAGCCCCATGGGGATACGCAGTATTTT. It yields the protein CASSVVGRREPHGDTQYF. Complete variable domain (other parts from reference TRBV9 and TRBJ2-3): DSGVTQTPKHLITATGQRVTLRCSPRSGDLSVYWYQQSLDQGLQFLIQYYNGEERAKGNILERFSAQQFPDLHSELNLSSLELGDSALYFCASSVVGRREPHGDTQYFGPGTRLTVL.

This sequence joins TRBV7-9 and TRBJ2-3; no clear D. This CDR3 has 15 amino acids. Trimming left V 3 bases short and J 0 bases short, with 10 bases between. Germline CDR1 SEHNR, CDR2 FQNEAQ (reference sequence). CDR3 nucleotides: TGTGCCAGCAGCTTTTCCTCACCTAGCACAGATACGCAGTATTTT. This gives the protein CASSFSSPSTDTQYF.

The rearrangement joins TRBV5-4 to TRBJ2-7, with 8 nucleotides matching TRBD1. With 4 bases clipped from V and 5 bases from J, the junction kept 11 bases outside the gene matches. This CDR3 has 15 amino acids. Per the germline V gene, CDR1 is SGHNT and CDR2 is YYREEE (reference sequence). The CDR3 nucleotides read TGTGCCAGCAGCAAGCCGGGACAGGTTGGTAACGAGCAGTACTTC. Translation gives CASSKPGQVGNEQYF. The complete variable domain, with remaining parts taken from reference TRBV5-4 and TRBJ2-7, reads ETGVTQSPTHLIKTRGQQVTLRCSSQSGHNTVSWYQQALGQGPQFIFQYYREEENGRGNFPPRFSGLQFPNYSSELNVNALELDDSALYLCASSKPGQVGNEQYFGPGTRLTVT.

The chain couples TRBV2 to TRBJ1-5; D unresolved. Germline CDR1 SNHLY, CDR2 FYNNEI. The CDR3 sequence is 15 residues long. V lost 1 base and J 0 bases, leaving 7 bases between the germline ends. CDR3 amino acids: CASSEGRYSNQPQHF. CDR3 bases: TGTGCCAGCAGTGAAGGACGGTATAGCAATCAGCCCCAGCATTTT.

This chain uses TRBV2 with TRBJ1-1; D is unclear. Germline V gene data show CDR1 as SNHLY and CDR2 as FYNNEI. Trimming shortened V by 4 bases and J by 2 bases, and 8 bases separated the two germline ends. The CDR3 length is 13 residues. The CDR3 sequence: CASSVETNTEAFF. DNA for the CDR3: TGTGCCAGCAGTGTTGAGACAAACACTGAAGCTTTCTTT. Complete variable domain (other parts from reference TRBV2 and TRBJ1-1): EPEVTQTPSHQVTQMGQEVILRCVPISNHLYFYWYRQILGQKVEFLVSFYNNEISEKSEIFDDQFSVERPDGSNFTLKIRSTKLEDSAMYFCASSVETNTEAFFGQGTRLTVV.